The 27 T cell receptor beta chains listed next were all sequenced from one sample in a study of T cells expressing NK-cell markers. TCRdb reprocessed the 5' RACE reads and keeps a single row for each CDR3 protein, giving no DNA. The sample spans approximately 550,000 distinct CDR3 sequences; the ten largest clones claim around 3.3%. Sequenced: blood T cells: a sorted CD56 or NKG2C T cell subset, CD4+ or CD8+ T cells, or bulk PBMC T cells (not recorded which). The receptors come from a man younger than 30 in good health.

The rearrangement joins TRBV12-3 or TRBV12-4 to TRBJ2-5. The CDR3 runs to 13 residues. The CDR3 loop is CASSFRLWETQYF.

This chain joins TRBV4-1 and TRBJ2-2; TCRdb proposes TRBD2, but this gene call is untestable without DNA. The V gene's germline CDR1 is MGHRA and CDR2 YSYEKL. This CDR3 spans 18 amino acids. CDR3 residues: CASSQDRLAGGTQGELFF.

The rearrangement uses TRBV2 and TRBJ2-2; TCRdb's D call of TRBD2 is untestable without DNA. CDR1 is SNHLY and CDR2 is FYNNEI in the germline V gene. The CDR3 totals 16 residues. CDR3: CASSDGSGSHTGELFF. The full variable domain, completed using reference TRBV2 and TRBJ2-2, is EPEVTQTPSHQVTQMGQEVILRCVPISNHLYFYWYRQILGQKVEFLVSFYNNEISEKSEIFDDQFSVERPDGSNFTLKIRSTKLEDSAMYFCASSDGSGSHTGELFFGEGSRLTVL.

The chain joins TRBV18 to TRBJ2-5; TCRdb's assignment of TRBD1 cannot be checked, as there is no DNA. The CDR3 is made up of 18 amino acids. Germline CDR1 is KGHSH and CDR2 is LQKENI. CDR3 amino acids: CASSFGFGDRSKEETQYF.

The CDR3 protein is CASSHLIAGGSAYNEQFF. J is TRBJ2-1 and V is TRBV11-1; TCRdb gives TRBD2 as the D gene, but with no DNA this cannot be confirmed. Per germline, CDR1 SGHAT and CDR2 FQDESV (reference sequence). The CDR3 sequence is 18 residues long.

The chain couples TRBV20-1 to TRBJ2-3; TCRdb picks TRBD2, but there is no DNA to check that call. The CDR3 runs to 15 residues. Looked up from germline, CDR1 is DFQATT and CDR2 is SNEGSKA (reference sequence). The CDR3: CSARDSSGPTDTQYF.

The chain recombines TRBV6-2 or TRBV6-3 with TRBJ2-2; TCRdb selects TRBD1, and the lack of DNA leaves this call unchecked. Per germline, CDR1 MNHEY and CDR2 SVGEGT. The CDR3 length is 16 residues. The CDR3 loop reads CASSLSGGQSTGELFF.

The V call is TRBV7-3, the J call TRBJ2-3. Germline assignment: CDR1 SGHTA and CDR2 FQGTGA. The CDR3 spans 14 residues. The CDR3 protein is CASSLRRPEDTQYF.

This chain joins TRBV4-2 and TRBJ2-2; TCRdb's assignment of TRBD2 cannot be checked, as there is no DNA. The germline gives CDR1 LGHNA, CDR2 YNFKEQ. This CDR3 is built from 18 residues. Here the CDR3 reads CASSGGTSGRRGTGELFF.

The V call is TRBV20-1, the J call TRBJ2-2; TCRdb reports TRBD1, a call that lacks DNA to check it against. Germline V gene data show CDR1 as DFQATT and CDR2 as SNEGSKA (reference sequence). CDR3 length equals 17 residues. CDR3 sequence reads: CSASPFVQGGNTGELFF.

The chain uses TRBV9 and TRBJ1-6; the TCRdb call, TRBD1, lacks DNA for checking. CDR1 is SGDLS and CDR2 is YYNGEE in the germline V gene. This CDR3 comprises 14 residues. The CDR3 sequence is CASSVEGAVSPLHF.

The chain recombines TRBV20-1 with TRBJ2-1; the TCRdb call, TRBD2, lacks DNA for checking. The germline gives CDR1 DFQATT, CDR2 SNEGSKA (reference sequence). CDR3 size: 14 residues. The CDR3 sequence: CSARAGAFVWEQFF.

CDR3: CASSPATQPQHF. V gene TRBV7-9 combines with J gene TRBJ1-5. The germline V gene has CDR1 SEHNR and CDR2 FQNEAQ (reference sequence). This CDR3 is 12 amino acids long.

The chain carries TRBV9 and TRBJ2-7; TCRdb selects TRBD2, and the lack of DNA leaves this call unchecked. CDR1 SGDLS and CDR2 YYNGEE come from the germline V gene. This CDR3 is built from 15 residues. CDR3: CASSVLASGAYEQYF.

This rearrangement joins TRBV7-8 to TRBJ2-1; absent DNA, TCRdb's TRBD1 call cannot be checked. The germline gives CDR1 SGHVS, CDR2 FQNEAQ. The CDR3 sequence is 17 residues long. This CDR3 reads CASSPRASSGLYNEQFF.

The chain is built from TRBV12-3 or TRBV12-4 and TRBJ2-5; TCRdb's D gene call, TRBD1, goes unchecked for lack of DNA. This CDR3 has 14 residues. CDR3 region: CASSLGDRVETQYF.

This chain connects TRBV12-3 or TRBV12-4 to TRBJ2-2. This CDR3 is 17 amino acids long. The CDR3 spells CASIKTAPRENTGELFF.

The gene calls are TRBV10-3 and TRBJ1-1. From germline, CDR1 is ENHRY and CDR2 SYGVKD. The CDR3 contains 14 residues. CDR3: CAVRRENLNTEAFF.

This chain joins TRBV7-2 and TRBJ2-3. Germline CDR1 SGHTA, CDR2 FQGNSA. There are 15 residues in the CDR3. The CDR3 sequence: CASSFSRRPTDTQYF.

V usage is TRBV3-1 and J usage is TRBJ1-1; no DNA is available, so the TRBD1 call from TCRdb remains unchecked. This CDR3 region has 16 residues. The germline V gene encodes CDR1 LGHDT and CDR2 YNNKEL (reference sequence). The CDR3 sequence: CASSQRSGGLNTEAFF. The variable domain in full, with the rest retrieved from reference TRBV3-1 and TRBJ1-1, is DTAVSQTPKYLVTQMGNDKSIKCEQNLGHDTMYWYKQDSKKFLKIMFSYNNKELIINETVPNRFSPKSPDKAHLNLHINSLELGDSAVYFCASSQRSGGLNTEAFFGQGTRLTVV.

The chain recombines TRBV29-1 with TRBJ2-4; TCRdb reports TRBD2, a call that lacks DNA to check it against. This CDR3 region has 17 residues. Germline V CDR1 and CDR2: SQVTM, ANQGSEA. The CDR3 is CSVGLAGGVLAKNIQYF.

The V gene is TRBV11-2, the J gene TRBJ2-1; TCRdb reports TRBD2, a call that lacks DNA to check it against. Germline lookup yields CDR1 SGHAT and CDR2 FQNNGV. The CDR3 totals 15 residues. CDR3 in amino acids: CASSPVTSPYNEQFF.

The chain uses TRBV15 and TRBJ2-2; absent DNA, TCRdb's TRBD2 call cannot be checked. The CDR3 spans 15 residues. Looked up from germline, CDR1 is LNHNV and CDR2 is YYDKDF (reference sequence). This CDR3 is CATSVAGANTGELFF.

This chain uses TRBV12-3 or TRBV12-4 with TRBJ2-5; without DNA, the TCRdb call of TRBD1 cannot be checked. The CDR3 totals 14 residues. The CDR3 region is CASSFDRTKETQYF.

The V gene is TRBV24-1, the J gene TRBJ2-2; TCRdb's D call of TRBD2 is untestable without DNA. The CDR3 is 14 residues long. The germline CDR1 and CDR2 sequences are KGHDR and SFDVKD. Here the CDR3 reads CATSDPTNPGELFF.

The chain links TRBV29-1 to TRBJ1-1. The CDR3 covers 16 residues. CDR1 and CDR2 (germline): SQVTM, ANQGSEA. The CDR3 is CSVVRRAERGNTEAFF.

This chain uses TRBV7-3 with TRBJ1-5; TCRdb selects TRBD1, and the lack of DNA leaves this call unchecked. The CDR3 loop spans 13 amino acids. Per the germline V gene, CDR1 is SGHTA and CDR2 is FQGTGA. CDR3 amino acids: CASARDTDQPQHF.